The 24 T cell receptor beta chains below all came from one sample that was sequenced in a study of T cell repertoires in cytomegalovirus infection. TCRdb itself ran the reads through MiXCR, one entry per CDR3 protein. The sample contains roughly 500,000 distinct CDR3 sequences, 33% of which appear only once. Their antigens are not known. This specimen consisted of cultured PBMCs, obtained from culture after CMV antigen stimulation. The receptors shown here come from a human donor in good health (CMV status not recorded). Some clones in this sample may be carry-over from other donors' samples.

The J gene is TRBJ1-5, the V gene TRBV7-9; D call uncertain. Germline V gene data show CDR1 as SEHNR and CDR2 as FQNEAQ (reference sequence). Trimming removed 4 bases from V and 3 bases from J, with 16 bases in between. The CDR3 loop spans 16 amino acids. This CDR3 reads CASSSGATTFNQPQHF. CDR3 nucleotides: TGTGCCAGCAGCTCGGGCGCAACCACTTTCAATCAGCCCCAGCATTTT.

The chain has TRBV6-6 and TRBJ2-7, with D perhaps TRBD1 or TRBD2 (6 bases each). V lost 8 bases and J 3 bases, leaving 14 bases between the germline ends. This CDR3 region has 13 residues. The germline V gene encodes CDR1 MNHNY and CDR2 SVGAGI (reference sequence). CDR3 residues: CASFRGQGYEQYF. CDR3 bases: TGTGCCAGCTTCCGGGGGCAAGGCTACGAGCAGTACTTC.

V gene TRBV27 combines with J gene TRBJ1-2, with unresolved D. This CDR3 is 16 amino acids long. Trimming removed 4 bases at V and 5 bases at J, with 20 bases between. In germline, CDR1 is MNHEY, CDR2 SMNVEV (reference sequence). The CDR3 nucleotides read TGTGCCAGCAGTTCCCGGCTGGTGGCAGGTGGATATGGCTACACCTTC. It yields the protein CASSSRLVAGGYGYTF.

The chain carries TRBV7-3 and TRBJ2-1; D could derive from TRBD1 or TRBD2 (5 bases each). Germline V gene sequence: CDR1 SGHTA, CDR2 FQGTGA. V was pared by 4 bases and J by 11 bases, with 12 bases between. The CDR3 is made up of 12 amino acids. CDR3 nucleotides: TGTGCCAGCAGCTCCGGCTCGGGACAGCAGTTCTTC. Its protein product is CASSSGSGQQFF. The full variable domain, completed using reference TRBV7-3 and TRBJ2-1, is GAGVSQTPSNKVTEKGKYVELRCDPISGHTALYWYRQSLGQGPEFLIYFQGTGAADDSGLPNDRFFAVRPEGSVSTLKIQRTERGDSAVYLCASSSGSGQQFFGPGTRLTVL.

A few counts support this clonotype. This chain links TRBV2 with TRBJ1-2, with a weak D call TRBD1 (5 bases). This CDR3 region has 16 residues. Germline lookup yields CDR1 SNHLY and CDR2 FYNNEI. The ends were cut back, 5 bases at V and 8 bases at J, with 24 bases in the middle. The CDR3, as DNA: TGTGCCAGCAGTAACGAATATTCGGCTAGGGGTGGCGGCTACACCTTC. Translation: CASSNEYSARGGGYTF.

This clonotype appeared many times. This chain links TRBV11-2 with TRBJ2-1; D gene unclear. The CDR3 has 15 residues. The germline V gene has CDR1 SGHAT and CDR2 FQNNGV. The V end was cut by 0 bases, the J end by 8 bases, with 14 bases between. This chain's CDR3 is CASSLDSRADHEQFF. The CDR3 nucleotides read TGTGCCAGCAGCTTAGATAGTAGGGCAGACCATGAGCAGTTCTTC.

This clonotype has a handful of counts. The chain recombines TRBV9 with TRBJ2-1; D gene uncertain. Germline-derived CDR1 and CDR2 are SGDLS and YYNGEE. V lost 1 base and J lost 5, with 13 bases in between. This CDR3 is built from 15 residues. This chain's CDR3 is CASSVRPIDHNEQFF. DNA for the CDR3: TGTGCCAGCAGCGTAAGACCGATCGACCACAATGAGCAGTTCTTC. Full variable domain (outside the CDR3, taken from reference TRBV9 and TRBJ2-1): DSGVTQTPKHLITATGQRVTLRCSPRSGDLSVYWYQQSLDQGLQFLIQYYNGEERAKGNILERFSAQQFPDLHSELNLSSLELGDSALYFCASSVRPIDHNEQFFGPGTRLTVL.

The table lists this clonotype with a few counts. V is TRBV28 and J is TRBJ2-4; D tentatively fits TRBD1 or TRBD2 (5 bases each). Germline V lookup: CDR1 MDHEN, CDR2 SYDVKM. Trimming pared 3 bases from V and 0 bases from J, leaving 9 bases between. The CDR3 runs to 15 residues. In DNA, the CDR3 is TGTGCCAGCAGTTTTGAGGGGCTAGCCAAAAACATTCAGTACTTC. Encoded protein: CASSFEGLAKNIQYF.

This clonotype was counted a few times. The chain recombines TRBV11-3 with TRBJ1-1; 7 nucleotides line up with TRBD1. Unmatched junction bases numbered 5, after V lost 5 bases and J lost 11 bases. Germline CDR1 SGHNT, CDR2 YENEEA. The CDR3 contains 11 residues. The CDR3, as DNA: TGTGCCAGCAGCATGACAGGGTTGGCTTTCTTT. Translation: CASSMTGLAFF.

The chain has TRBV7-3 and TRBJ2-2, with no clear D. The CDR3 sequence is 14 residues long. CDR1 is SGHTA and CDR2 is FQGTGA in the germline V gene. Trimming removed 5 bases at V and 6 bases at J, with 13 bases between. CDR3 DNA sequence: TGTGCCAGCAGCCTTAGGGCCTTGGCCGGGGAGCTGTTTTTT. Amino acid sequence: CASSLRALAGELFF.

This clonotype was observed at least ten times. The V call is TRBV7-2, the J call TRBJ2-5; D gene unclear. Germline CDR1 SGHTA, CDR2 FQGNSA. The CDR3 has 16 amino acids. V was pared by 1 base and J by 7 bases, with 19 bases between. The CDR3 here is CASSLGRTIGRLTQYF. In nucleotides, the CDR3 is TGTGCCAGCAGCTTAGGACGAACTATTGGCCGCTTGACCCAGTACTTC.

This clonotype was detected only a few times. The gene calls are TRBV6-5 and TRBJ2-7; 7 bases agree with TRBD2. CDR1 and CDR2 from the germline V gene are MNHEY and SVGAGI. CDR3 size: 16 residues. With V trimmed by 7 bases and J by 0 bases, 12 bases remained unmatched. The CDR3 region has the DNA TGTGCCAGCACTCTACCAAGCGGGATGAGCTCCTACGAGCAGTACTTC. This gives the protein CASTLPSGMSSYEQYF.

This clonotype was counted only a few times. This rearrangement joins TRBV27 to TRBJ2-1; 8 bases agree with TRBD2. Germline CDR1 is MNHEY and CDR2 is SMNVEV (reference sequence). The CDR3 spans 17 residues. The V segment lost 0 bases and the J segment 9 bases; nucleotides outside the gene matches: 13. The CDR3 DNA sequence: TGTGCCAGCAGTTTATCAGCGGGAGAGCTCTGGGGGGGTGAGCAGTTCTTC. Translation gives CASSLSAGELWGGEQFF.

CDR3 protein: CASSFGQAKHSGNTIYF. The CDR3 nucleotides are TGTGCCAGCAGTTTTGGACAGGCGAAACACTCTGGAAACACCATATATTTT. The rearrangement joins TRBV28 to TRBJ1-3; TRBD1 aligns across 7 bases. CDR1 and CDR2 (germline): MDHEN, SYDVKM. This CDR3 comprises 17 residues. J was trimmed by 0 bases and V by 3 bases; bases with no gene match: 8.

The rearrangement uses TRBV27 and TRBJ2-3; 8 bases align to TRBD2. The junction had 10 bases not matched to a gene; V was cut back by 4 bases and J by 4 bases. Germline V gives CDR1 MNHEY, CDR2 SMNVEV (reference sequence). This CDR3 is 16 amino acids long. CDR3 loop: CASSWGSGIFADTQYF. The CDR3 coding sequence is TGTGCCAGCAGTTGGGGTAGCGGGATCTTTGCAGATACGCAGTATTTT.

The chain's CDR3 is CATRDSYSRQFF. CDR3 nucleotide sequence: TGTGCCACCCGGGACTCCTACTCCCGGCAGTTCTTC. The chain links TRBV24-1 to TRBJ2-1; maybe TRBD2 (6 bases). CDR1 and CDR2 (germline): KGHDR, SFDVKD. This CDR3 spans 12 amino acids. Trimming left V 9 bases short and J 12 bases short, with 17 bases between.

The V and J genes are TRBV6-6 and TRBJ1-2, with 7 positions matching TRBD1. Germline-derived CDR1 and CDR2 are MNHNY and SVGAGI (reference sequence). CDR3 length: 16 residues. The V and J ends lost 2 bases and 4 bases, in that order; junction bases with no gene match: 10. The CDR3 loop is CASSYPPGTDRYGYTF. The CDR3 DNA reads TGTGCCAGCAGTTACCCCCCCGGGACAGATCGCTATGGCTACACCTTC.

This clonotype came up once. The chain is built from TRBV7-3 and TRBJ2-5; D unresolved. Trimming shortened V by 6 bases and J by 5 bases, and 10 bases separated the two germline ends. From germline, CDR1 is SGHTA and CDR2 FQGTGA. The CDR3 length is 12 residues. Written as DNA, the CDR3 is TGTGCCAGCAGACCCGCGCGTGAGACCCAGTACTTC. Amino acid sequence: CASRPARETQYF.

This clonotype appeared a few times. The CDR3 region is CASSPGTGPYNSPLHF. The CDR3 DNA follows: TGTGCCAGCAGCCCTGGGACAGGACCATATAATTCACCCCTCCACTTT. The rearrangement joins TRBV5-4 to TRBJ1-6; 8 nucleotides line up with TRBD1. J lost 4 bases, V lost 4 bases, and 7 bases had no gene match. Per germline, CDR1 SGHNT and CDR2 YYREEE (reference sequence). The CDR3 spans 16 residues. The whole variable domain, filled in from reference TRBV5-4 and TRBJ1-6, reads ETGVTQSPTHLIKTRGQQVTLRCSSQSGHNTVSWYQQALGQGPQFIFQYYREEENGRGNFPPRFSGLQFPNYSSELNVNALELDDSALYLCASSPGTGPYNSPLHFGNGTRLTVT.

The genes are TRBV7-6 and TRBJ2-5; no firm D call. The V end lost 8 bases, the J end lost 2 bases, and 12 bases lay between the germline ends. The CDR3 is made up of 13 amino acids. Germline V gene sequence: CDR1 SGHVS, CDR2 FNYEAQ. The CDR3 reads CASAPLAQETQYF. The CDR3 nucleotides are TGTGCCAGCGCCCCCCTGGCACAAGAGACCCAGTACTTC.

The rearrangement links TRBV5-5 to TRBJ2-7; D possibly corresponds to TRBD2 (5 bases). The germline V gene encodes CDR1 SGHKS and CDR2 YYEKEE (reference sequence). The CDR3 is 16 residues long. Trimming left V 4 bases short and J 3 bases short, with 20 bases between. CDR3 loop: CASSTMEAGVHYEQYF. For the CDR3, the DNA is TGTGCCAGCAGCACCATGGAGGCGGGCGTCCACTACGAGCAGTACTTC.

This clonotype turned up a few times. For the CDR3, the DNA is TGTGCCAGCAGCTTAGGGCCCAGACCGACCTACGAGCAGTACTTC. It yields the protein CASSLGPRPTYEQYF. The V and J genes are TRBV7-8 and TRBJ2-7; D uncertain. The CDR3 has 15 amino acids. The germline V and J ends were trimmed by 1 base and 2 bases, with 12 bases remaining between them. Germline CDR1 reads SGHVS; CDR2 reads FQNEAQ.

This clonotype was detected only a few times. This sequence joins TRBV7-2 and TRBJ1-1; a weak D match, TRBD1 (6 bases). With 5 bases removed from V and 0 bases from J, the gap between germline ends came to 16 bases. CDR1 is SGHTA and CDR2 is FQGNSA in the germline V gene. CDR3 size: 16 residues. The chain's CDR3 is CASSPSRDTLNTEAFF. The CDR3 DNA reads TGTGCCAGCAGCCCCTCCCGGGACACTTTGAACACTGAAGCTTTCTTT.

The gene calls are TRBV29-1 and TRBJ2-1, with 7 bases fitting TRBD2. CDR3 length equals 16 residues. J gave up 1 base and V 7 bases, and 13 bases lay outside the gene matches. The germline V gene encodes CDR1 SQVTM and CDR2 ANQGSEA. The CDR3 DNA reads TGCAGCGGGGATCACGGGGGAGGGCTTTCCTACAATGAGCAGTTCTTC. Its translation: CSGDHGGGLSYNEQFF.